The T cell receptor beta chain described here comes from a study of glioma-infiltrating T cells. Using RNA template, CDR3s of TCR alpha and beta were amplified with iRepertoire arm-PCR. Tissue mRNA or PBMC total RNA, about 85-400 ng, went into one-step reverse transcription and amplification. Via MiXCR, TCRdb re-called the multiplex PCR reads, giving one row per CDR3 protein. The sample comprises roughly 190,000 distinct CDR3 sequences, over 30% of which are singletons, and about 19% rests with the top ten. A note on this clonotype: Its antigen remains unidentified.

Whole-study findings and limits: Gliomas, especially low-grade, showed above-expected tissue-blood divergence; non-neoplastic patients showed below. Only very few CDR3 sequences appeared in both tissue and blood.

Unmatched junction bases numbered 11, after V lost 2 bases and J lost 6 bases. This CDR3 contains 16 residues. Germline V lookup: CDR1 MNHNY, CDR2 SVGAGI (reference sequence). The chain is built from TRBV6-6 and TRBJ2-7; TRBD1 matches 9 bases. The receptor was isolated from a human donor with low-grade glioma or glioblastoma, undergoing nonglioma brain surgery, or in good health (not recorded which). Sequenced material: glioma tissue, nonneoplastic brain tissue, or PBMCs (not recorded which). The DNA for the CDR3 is TGTGCCAGCAGTTACAAAGGCGGGACAGGGACTGTCGAGCAGTACTTC. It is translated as CASSYKGGTGTVEQYF.